The T cell receptor beta chain under discussion was sequenced for a study of blood T cell repertoires in COVID-19 (dated by TCRdb to 2019 to 2021). As for the study more broadly: Samples from collaborators originated in the United States, Italy and Spain and spanned both the acute and convalescent phases of COVID-19. The prospective study material was composed of cDNA or gDNA derived from T cells, B-cell-depleted T cells, or PBMCs. Deeply sampled blood TCRbeta repertoires from subjects exposed to, actively infected with, or recovered from COVID-19 were included in the dataset. The repertoires were released in a freely available public database intended as a resource for research on the immune response to SARS-CoV-2. The samples were drawn from two sources: the first 160 participants of the ongoing ImmuneRACE study, and about 1,300 subjects contributed by 6 global collaborators. Sample metadata almost always included a de-identified subject ID, COVID-19 status, age in years and sex. Where HLA class I and class II types were available, the types were taken from metadata supplied by the sample provider, not from assay-based typing. Overall results and qualifications from the work: Clinical and demographic metadata were provided uncurated, with the amount varying by source and participant.

This clone occurred once. Which antigen it targets is not known. Within one base of it there is no much larger clone, and no base qualities were kept. Spanning cysteine to phenylalanine, the CDR3 consists of 13 amino acids. Of the read, only the CDR3 DNA is kept; its 39 bases are in frame from base 1. Between the V and J ends, shortened by 4 bases and 10 bases respectively, the junction contains 15 bases. CDR1 SGDLS and CDR2 YYNGEE are derived from the germline V gene. One collaborating source in Seattle enrolled patients while the patients were actively infected and followed the patients over time throughout the course of disease. Each collaborating institution followed its own protocols to collect whole blood in K2EDTA tubes. For TCRbeta analysis, collaborators shipped samples in one of three forms: frozen whole blood, isolated PBMCs, or DNA extracted from either of those sample types. TCRbeta CDR3 regions were amplified from genomic DNA using the immunoSEQ Assay, a bias-controlled multiplex PCR. Per the source publication's procedure: Nucleated cell counts per sample were estimated from amplification of reference gene primers within the assay. To quantify the absolute abundance of each unique TCRbeta CDR3 rearrangement, sequence reads were collapsed and filtered. For each sample, productive Simpson clonality was calculated by taking the square root of Simpson's diversity index across productive rearrangements. Not all clones reach the TCRdb copy of this immuneACCESS table, which keeps in-frame sequences only. Checked studies attribute under half of the gap to unresolved V genes and leave the rest unexplained. The V and J calls and clone size were taken over from that table, and D and trimming were inferred from the DNA. The sample profile shows more than 300,000 clones; 85% to 90% of them were found once. The ten biggest clones cover around 6% of the sample.

Rearrangement joined TRBV9 to TRBJ2-1, with no confidently assigned D gene. The origin of this receptor is a woman between 50 and 59 years old with COVID-19, enrolled during active disease. The specimen sequenced was peripheral blood. The CDR3 reads as follows: CASSPSSRSEQFF. In nucleotide form, the sequence is TGTGCCAGCAGCCCCAGCTCTAGAAGCGAGCAGTTCTTC.